This T cell receptor beta chain was recovered during a study of CD8 T cells in Susac syndrome (dated by TCRdb to between 2018 and 2021). Looking at the study overall: Whether CD8+ T cell activation and differentiation in Susac syndrome was antigen driven was tested using repertoire sequencing. Points the paper makes about the study in general: The number of individuals in the TCR sequencing and HLA analysis was acknowledged as relatively small.

This clonotype was picked up one time. The clone's antigen remains unknown. Within one base of it there is no much larger clone, and no base qualities were kept. Evidence from a single read is weak. RNA was extracted with the RNeasy kit and roughly 0.45 to 1 ug was reverse transcribed using random hexamers. The immunoSEQ multiplex PCR assay, covering 54 Vbeta and 13 Jbeta segments, was used to amplify TCR beta CDR3 regions. PCR amplification bias was corrected using a synthetic template baseline for primer optimization and computational correction. From the authors' description of their analysis: Reads were annotated to V, D and J genes according to IMGT and were analyzed with immunoSEQ Analyzer, with only productive sequences retained. To calculate clonality, Shannon entropy was normalized by log2 of the number of productive unique sequences and then subtracted from one. For each patient and control, public and private clones were evaluated within the 100 most prevalent clones. A clone was defined as Susac-specific if it was absent from the healthy and MS cohorts, from over 1,000 published viral clones and from other ImmuneACCESS disease sequences. TCRdb reanalyzed the raw reads on its own, using fastp at Q25 for trimming and MiXCR for clone calling, and kept in-frame beta chains. Duplicate CDR3 protein sequences are folded into a single record with the most common DNA and genes. TCRdb's processing, not the authors' own work, is the source of the V and J calls. Recorded for this sample are 90,000 to 110,000 distinct CDR3 sequences; around 95% of them occurred a single time. The ten top clones hold more than 0.08% of the sample.

The germline V gene (reference sequence) yields SEHNR for CDR1 and FQNEAQ for CDR2. Including cysteine and phenylalanine, the CDR3 has 13 amino acids. The kept DNA is CDR3 alone, 39 bases in frame from the first base. A distance of 17 bases separates the germline ends of V and J, which lose 5 bases and 10 bases respectively. Peripheral blood CD8+ and CD4+ T cells from healthy donors, Susac syndrome patients and multiple sclerosis patients were profiled using high-throughput TCR beta sequencing. Healthy donors were age- and sex-matched controls. Bulk CD8+ and CD4+ T cells were purified by magnetic negative isolation, while CD8+ TEMRA cells were enriched using FACS. Blood was collected in EDTA tubes and processed within 24 hours, with PBMCs isolated through density gradient centrifugation. PBMCs intended for TCR sequencing were cryopreserved in liquid nitrogen and thawed later in a water bath at 37 degrees C. Purity of sorted or isolated CD4+, CD8+ and CD8+ TEMRA cells was at least 90%.

The sequencing input was CD4+ T cells from PBMCs. The chain uses TRBV7-9 and TRBJ1-1, and TRBD1 may be the D gene, going by 6 matching bases. This TCR was recovered from a human donor in good health. The nucleotide sequence reads as follows: TGTGCCAGCAGCCCGACCCAACAGGGTAGAGCTTTCTTT. It specifies CASSPTQQGRAFF. When the CDR3 is completed using the reference TRBV7-9 and TRBJ1-1 genes on either side, the full variable domain is DTGVSQNPRHKITKRGQNVTFRCDPISEHNRLYWYRQTLGQGPEFLTYFQNEAQLEKSRLLSDRFSAERPKGSFSTLEIQRTEQGDSAMYLCASSPTQQGRAFFGQGTRLTVV.